Listed here are 24 T cell receptor beta chains from one sample, sequenced in a study of blood T cell repertoires in COVID-19. The method was immunoSEQ multiplex PCR; TCRdb's version includes in-frame clones alone and lacks a portion of them. The repertoire holds 30,000 to 45,000 clones, with roughly nine tenths as singletons. Sequenced sample: peripheral blood. These receptors all stem from a man in his sixties or seventies with acute or convalescent COVID-19.

In this sample, this clone turned up once. Here the CDR3 reads CASSPVGGAGNEQFF. In DNA form, the CDR3 reads TGCGCCAGCAGCCCCGTAGGGGGCGCCGGCAATGAGCAGTTCTTC. V usage is TRBV5-1 and J usage is TRBJ2-1; TRBD1 matches at 7 bases. This CDR3 comprises 15 residues. Germline CDR1 and CDR2: SGHRS and YFSETQ. The ends lost 4 bases at V and 6 bases at J; junction bases unmatched: 10.

This clone occurred a few times. The chain combines TRBV7-9 with TRBJ2-7; tentative D call: TRBD1 (6 bases). Germline-derived CDR1 and CDR2 are SEHNR and FQNEAQ (reference sequence). Trimming pared 4 bases from V and 4 bases from J, leaving 11 bases between. The CDR3 has 13 amino acids. CDR3 protein: CASSSRGRYEQYF. Here the CDR3 DNA reads TGTGCCAGCAGCTCCAGGGGTCGGTACGAGCAGTACTTC.

This clone was detected only once. V and J are TRBV19 and TRBJ2-5; TRBD1 is a possible D gene (5 bases). V was trimmed by 5 bases and J by 5 bases, leaving 24 bases between them. Germline V gene data show CDR1 as LNHDA and CDR2 as SQIVND (reference sequence). The CDR3 is 17 amino acids. CDR3 sequence reads: CASSLYAQGPMRETQYF. CDR3 DNA sequence: TGTGCCAGTAGTCTCTATGCCCAGGGTCCGATGAGGGAGACCCAGTACTTC.

The chain has TRBV28 and TRBJ1-5, with unresolved D. Trimming shortened V by 3 bases and J by 6 bases, and 12 bases separated the two germline ends. CDR3 length: 14 residues. CDR1 is MDHEN, CDR2 SYDVKM, per germline. CDR3: CASSFGGSGQPQHF. CDR3 DNA: TGTGCCAGCAGTTTTGGTGGGTCGGGTCAGCCCCAGCATTTT. Variable domain in full (rest from reference TRBV28 and TRBJ1-5): DVKVTQSSRYLVKRTGEKVFLECVQDMDHENMFWYRQDPGLGLRLIYFSYDVKMKEKGDIPEGYSVSREKKERFSLILESASTNQTSMYLCASSFGGSGQPQHFGDGTRLSIL.

The chain uses TRBV7-3 and TRBJ2-1; D uncertain. CDR1 is SGHTA, CDR2 FQGTGA, per germline. V was clipped by 3 bases and J by 1 base, with 7 bases between them. CDR3 length equals 14 residues. The CDR3 DNA is TGTGCCAGCAGCTTTAGAGGATCCTACAATGAGCAGTTCTTC. Protein sequence: CASSFRGSYNEQFF.

The J gene is TRBJ2-3, the V gene TRBV2; D is perhaps TRBD1 (5 bases). Deletions cut 7 bases from V and 10 bases from J, with 18 bases between. Germline V gene lookup returns CDR1 SNHLY and CDR2 FYNNEI. The CDR3 sequence is 13 residues long. Here the CDR3 DNA reads TGTGCCAGCATTACAGGCCCCGTTCAGGCGCAGTATTTT. Translating gives CASITGPVQAQYF.

In nucleotides, the CDR3 is TGTGCCAGCAGCTCCCTTGAGGGACAGCGCTCTGGGGCCAACGTCCTGACTTTC. Encoded protein: CASSSLEGQRSGANVLTF. The V gene is TRBV7-2, the J gene TRBJ2-6, with 7 bases identical to TRBD1. Losses at the gene ends were 4 bases for V and 0 bases for J; bases not matched to a gene: 9. The CDR3 length is 18 residues. CDR1 is SGHTA, CDR2 FQGNSA, per germline.

The rearrangement uses TRBV5-1 and TRBJ2-3, with a weak D call TRBD2 (6 bases). Trimming cost V 2 bases and J 7 bases, with 17 bases left between them. Germline V gives CDR1 SGHRS, CDR2 YFSETQ. This CDR3 region has 15 residues. CDR3 coding DNA: TGCGCCAGCAGCTTTGACTCCGGGACTGTAAATACGCAGTATTTT. Amino acids: CASSFDSGTVNTQYF.

The chain joins TRBV20-1 to TRBJ2-5; D not resolved. This CDR3 has 11 residues. The V end lost 3 bases, the J end lost 4 bases, and 6 bases lay between the germline ends. Per the germline V gene, CDR1 is DFQATT and CDR2 is SNEGSKA (reference sequence). The CDR3 nucleotides read TGCAGTGCTAGCATCAGAGAGACCCAGTACTTC. Translated: CSASIRETQYF.

CDR3 sequence (DNA): TGTGCCAGCTCACCAAGGACAGGGGATCAGCCCCAGCATTTT. Amino acid sequence: CASSPRTGDQPQHF. The J gene is TRBJ1-5, the V gene TRBV18; 9 bases map to TRBD1. CDR1 and CDR2 from the germline V gene are KGHSH and LQKENI. This CDR3 is 14 amino acids long. The V and J ends lost 2 bases and 5 bases, in that order; junction bases with no gene match: 1.

This rearrangement joins TRBV7-2 to TRBJ1-2; D might be TRBD1 (5 bases). CDR3 length: 15 residues. Trimming took 6 bases from V and 4 from J, leaving 18 bases between them. CDR1 SGHTA and CDR2 FQGNSA come from the germline V gene. The CDR3 region is CASSPTAMLVYGYTF. The DNA of the CDR3 is TGTGCCAGCAGTCCGACAGCCATGTTAGTCTATGGCTACACCTTC. Full variable domain (rest looked up from reference TRBV7-2 and TRBJ1-2): GAGVSQSPSNKVTEKGKDVELRCDPISGHTALYWYRQSLGQGLEFLIYFQGNSAPDKSGLPSDRFSAERTGGSVSTLTIQRTQQEDSAVYLCASSPTAMLVYGYTFGSGTRLTVV.

This clone came up a few times. The V call is TRBV7-9, the J call TRBJ1-1; a weak D match, TRBD1 (5 bases). The CDR3 sequence is 13 residues long. The V gene's germline CDR1 is SEHNR and CDR2 FQNEAQ (reference sequence). Trimming cost V 10 bases and J 1 base, with 13 bases left between them. CDR3 DNA: TGTGCCATTCAGCTCGACAGGAACACTGAAGCTTTCTTT. It translates to CAIQLDRNTEAFF. Together with reference TRBV7-9 and TRBJ1-1, the CDR3 gives the full variable domain: DTGVSQNPRHKITKRGQNVTFRCDPISEHNRLYWYRQTLGQGPEFLTYFQNEAQLEKSRLLSDRFSAERPKGSFSTLEIQRTEQGDSAMYLCAIQLDRNTEAFFGQGTRLTVV.

This chain joins TRBV11-2 and TRBJ2-1, with 9 bases fitting TRBD1. CDR1 is SGHAT and CDR2 is FQNNGV in the germline V gene. With V trimmed by 6 bases and J by 12 bases, 6 bases remained unmatched. The CDR3 sequence is 12 residues long. Here the CDR3 reads CASRVTGGAQFF. As DNA, the CDR3 is TGTGCCAGCAGAGTCACAGGGGGCGCGCAGTTCTTC.

This chain links TRBV10-3 with TRBJ1-2, with 10 bases lining up with TRBD1. V lost 7 bases, J lost 6 bases, and 8 bases stayed unmatched. Germline loops: CDR1 ENHRY, CDR2 SYGVKD. The CDR3 contains 14 residues. CDR3 nucleotide sequence: TGTGCCATCAATCGACAGGGGGCTGACCATGGCTACACCTTC. This gives the protein CAINRQGADHGYTF.

The rearrangement joins TRBV4-2 to TRBJ1-1, with TRBD1 identical over 10 bases. Germline assignment: CDR1 LGHNA and CDR2 YNFKEQ. Unmatched junction bases numbered 5, after V lost 4 bases and J lost 0 bases. The CDR3 sequence is 16 residues long. This chain's CDR3 is CASSLQDRGLNTEAFF. The CDR3 DNA follows: TGTGCCAGCAGCCTTCAAGACAGGGGGCTGAACACTGAAGCTTTCTTT.

The CDR3, as DNA: TGTGCCAGCAGTGAAGCGAATCAGAATAAAGAGACCCAGTACTTC. Encoded protein: CASSEANQNKETQYF. This rearrangement joins TRBV2 to TRBJ2-5; D not certain. V lost 0 bases to trimming and J lost 3 bases, with 11 bases between them. Germline CDR1 is SNHLY and CDR2 is FYNNEI. The CDR3 totals 15 residues.

J is TRBJ1-2 and V is TRBV6-2 or TRBV6-3, with D possibly TRBD1 on 5 matching bases. Per germline, CDR1 MNHEY and CDR2 SVGEGT. CDR3 length: 19 residues. V was shortened by 0 bases and J by 10 bases, with 30 bases between the two germline ends. The CDR3 region has the DNA TGTGCCAGCAGTTACTCGAGATCGGGGGGAGCCCGCCCGCCTTTAGACTACACCTTC. It is translated as CASSYSRSGGARPPLDYTF.

The chain uses TRBV11-2 and TRBJ2-1, with D hard to call. Germline V gene data show CDR1 as SGHAT and CDR2 as FQNNGV. V was cut by 2 bases and J by 7 bases, with 3 bases left in between. The CDR3 totals 11 residues. The CDR3 sequence: CASSLINEQFF. The CDR3 DNA sequence: TGTGCCAGCAGCTTAATAAATGAGCAGTTCTTC.

V usage is TRBV19 and J usage is TRBJ2-1; tentative D call: TRBD2 (5 bases). The CDR3 extends over 14 amino acids. The germline V and J ends were trimmed by 1 base and 5 bases, with 9 bases remaining between them. Germline V gene data show CDR1 as LNHDA and CDR2 as SQIVND (reference sequence). The CDR3 is CASSIGGRDNEQFF. The DNA for the CDR3 is TGTGCCAGTAGTATAGGTGGGAGAGACAATGAGCAGTTCTTC.

Only one count was recorded for this clone. The V call is TRBV4-1, the J call TRBJ1-2; perhaps TRBD1 as D (5 bases). Germline-derived CDR1 and CDR2 are MGHRA and YSYEKL. The CDR3 sequence is 15 residues long. V dropped 1 base and J dropped 2 bases, with 11 bases sitting between them. CDR3 region: CASSQGTLKNYGYTF. CDR3 nucleotide sequence: TGCGCCAGCAGCCAAGGGACACTTAAGAACTATGGCTACACCTTC.

The rearrangement uses TRBV11-2 and TRBJ2-3; perhaps TRBD1 as D (5 bases). Trimming pared 5 bases from V and 2 bases from J, leaving 11 bases between. From germline, CDR1 is SGHAT and CDR2 FQNNGV. This CDR3 is 14 amino acids long. The DNA for the CDR3 is TGTGCCAGCAGCCTCAGGGTTCCCACAGATACGCAGTATTTT. Amino acids: CASSLRVPTDTQYF.

This chain connects TRBV9 to TRBJ2-4; 10 nucleotides line up with TRBD2. In germline, CDR1 is SGDLS, CDR2 YYNGEE. The trim removed 0 bases at V and 2 bases at J, leaving 8 bases unmatched. This CDR3 has 18 residues. The CDR3 is CASSVGSGRAVTKNIQYF. CDR3 bases: TGTGCCAGCAGCGTAGGGAGCGGGAGGGCCGTAACCAAAAACATTCAGTACTTC.

The chain has TRBV7-2 and TRBJ2-1, with D perhaps TRBD1 (6 bases). V lost 6 bases and J 0 bases, leaving 12 bases between the germline ends. This CDR3 is 15 amino acids long. From germline, CDR1 is SGHTA and CDR2 FQGNSA. This chain's CDR3 is CASRPTGSSYNEQFF. The CDR3 coding sequence is TGTGCCAGCAGACCCACAGGGAGCTCCTACAATGAGCAGTTCTTC. Drawing the rest from reference TRBV7-2 and TRBJ2-1, the complete variable domain is GAGVSQSPSNKVTEKGKDVELRCDPISGHTALYWYRQSLGQGLEFLIYFQGNSAPDKSGLPSDRFSAERTGGSVSTLTIQRTQQEDSAVYLCASRPTGSSYNEQFFGPGTRLTVL.

The chain carries TRBV6-5 and TRBJ2-3; 11 positions agree with TRBD2. Germline loops: CDR1 MNHEY, CDR2 SVGAGI. V trimming: 5 bases; J trimming: 2 bases; junction bases outside the gene matches: 3. This CDR3 is 15 amino acids long. The CDR3 DNA sequence: TGTGCCAGCAGTCTAGCGGGAGGCCCCACAGATACGCAGTATTTT. Translating it yields CASSLAGGPTDTQYF.